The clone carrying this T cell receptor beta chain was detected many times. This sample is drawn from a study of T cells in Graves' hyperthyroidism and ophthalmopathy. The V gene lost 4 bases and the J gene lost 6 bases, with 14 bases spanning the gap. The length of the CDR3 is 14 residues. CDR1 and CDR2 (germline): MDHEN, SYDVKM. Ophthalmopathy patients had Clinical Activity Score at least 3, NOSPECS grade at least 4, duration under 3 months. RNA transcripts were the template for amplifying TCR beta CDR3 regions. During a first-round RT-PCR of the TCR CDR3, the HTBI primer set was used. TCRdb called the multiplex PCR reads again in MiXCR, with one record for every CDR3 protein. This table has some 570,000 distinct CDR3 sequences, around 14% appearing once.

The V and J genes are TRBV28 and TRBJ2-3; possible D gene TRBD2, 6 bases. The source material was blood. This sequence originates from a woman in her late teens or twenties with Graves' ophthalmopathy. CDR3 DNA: TGTGCCAGCAGTTCCCAGACTAGTTCCGATACGCAGTATTTT. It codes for CASSSQTSSDTQYF.